This TCR beta chain originates from a study of T cells after yellow fever vaccination. Study-wide background: Preparation used SMART-Seq v4 Ultra Low Input for the low-cell-number fractions. Study-level points and caveats: Clones from primary vaccination mostly reappeared after the booster (roughly 95% CD4, under 90% CD8).

Each CDR3 protein gets one entry after TCRdb re-called the 5' RACE reads with MiXCR. The sample lists hundreds of thousands of distinct CDR3 sequences; 4.1% were seen once. With 3 bases removed from V and 6 bases from J, the gap between germline ends came to 8 bases. This CDR3 spans 13 amino acids. Germline V lookup: CDR1 MNHNS, CDR2 SASEGT. The sample holds many counts of this clonotype. Its antigen remains unknown. The sequence was obtained from a man between 18 and 35 years old who received the YFV17D yellow fever vaccine. The specimen comprised PBMCs, sampled 5 days after the yellow fever booster vaccination. J is TRBJ2-2 and V is TRBV6-1, with D tentatively TRBD2 (5 bases). The CDR3 sequence: CASSERAAGELFF. CDR3 nucleotide sequence: TGTGCCAGCAGTGAGAGGGCCGCCGGGGAGCTGTTTTTT.